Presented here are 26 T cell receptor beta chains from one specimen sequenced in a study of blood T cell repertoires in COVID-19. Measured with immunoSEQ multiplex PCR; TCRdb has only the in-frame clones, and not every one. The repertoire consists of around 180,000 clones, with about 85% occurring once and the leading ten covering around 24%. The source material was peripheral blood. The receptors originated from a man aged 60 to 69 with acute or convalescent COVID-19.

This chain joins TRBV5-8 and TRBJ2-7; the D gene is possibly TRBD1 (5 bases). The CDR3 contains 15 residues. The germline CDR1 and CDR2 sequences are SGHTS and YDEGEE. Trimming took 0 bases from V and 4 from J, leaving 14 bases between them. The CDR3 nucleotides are TGTGCCAGCAGCTTGGCCTTGGGTCCAGGGTACGAGCAGTACTTC. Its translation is CASSLALGPGYEQYF.

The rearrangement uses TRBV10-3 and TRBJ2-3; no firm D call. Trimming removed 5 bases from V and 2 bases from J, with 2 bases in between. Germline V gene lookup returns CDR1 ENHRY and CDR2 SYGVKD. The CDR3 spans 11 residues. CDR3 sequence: CAISLTDTQYF. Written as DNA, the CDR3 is TGTGCCATCAGTCTCACAGATACGCAGTATTTT.

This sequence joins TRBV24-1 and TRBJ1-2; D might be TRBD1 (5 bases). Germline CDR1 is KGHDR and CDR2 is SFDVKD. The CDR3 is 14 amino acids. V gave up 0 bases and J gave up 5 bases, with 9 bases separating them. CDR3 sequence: CATSDLDSLYGYTF. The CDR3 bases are TGTGCCACCAGTGATTTGGACAGTTTATATGGCTACACCTTC.

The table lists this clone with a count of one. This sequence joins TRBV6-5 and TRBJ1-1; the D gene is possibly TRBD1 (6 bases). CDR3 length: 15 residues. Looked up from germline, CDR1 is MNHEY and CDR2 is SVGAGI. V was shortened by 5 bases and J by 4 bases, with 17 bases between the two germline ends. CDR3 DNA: TGTGCCAGCAGTCCCGTGGCAGGGGTAGGCACTGAAGCTTTCTTT. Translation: CASSPVAGVGTEAFF.

CDR3 in amino acids: CASSSRLAGGDTQYF. In nucleotides, the CDR3 is TGTGCCAGCAGTTCCCGACTAGCGGGAGGAGATACGCAGTATTTT. The J gene is TRBJ2-3, the V gene TRBV3-1 (or the pseudogene TRBV3-2); TRBD2 matches at 13 bases. This CDR3 comprises 15 residues. Trimming took 6 bases from V and 5 from J; bases not matched to a gene: 5. The germline V gene has CDR1 LGHDT and CDR2 YNNKEL (reference sequence).

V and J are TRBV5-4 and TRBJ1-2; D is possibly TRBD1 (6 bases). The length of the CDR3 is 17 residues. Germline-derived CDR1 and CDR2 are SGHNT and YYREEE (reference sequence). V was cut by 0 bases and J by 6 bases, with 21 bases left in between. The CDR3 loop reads CASSLGMEVRTEDGYTF. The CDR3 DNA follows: TGTGCCAGCAGCTTGGGTATGGAGGTAAGGACAGAAGATGGCTACACCTTC. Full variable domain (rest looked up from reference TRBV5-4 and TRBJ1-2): ETGVTQSPTHLIKTRGQQVTLRCSSQSGHNTVSWYQQALGQGPQFIFQYYREEENGRGNFPPRFSGLQFPNYSSELNVNALELDDSALYLCASSLGMEVRTEDGYTFGSGTRLTVV.

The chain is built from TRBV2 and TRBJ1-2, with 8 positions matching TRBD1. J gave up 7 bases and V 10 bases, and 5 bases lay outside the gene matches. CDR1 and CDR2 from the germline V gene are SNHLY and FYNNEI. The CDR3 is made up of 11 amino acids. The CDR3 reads CAIRTGIGYTF. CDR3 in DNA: TGTGCCATCAGGACAGGGATTGGCTACACCTTC.

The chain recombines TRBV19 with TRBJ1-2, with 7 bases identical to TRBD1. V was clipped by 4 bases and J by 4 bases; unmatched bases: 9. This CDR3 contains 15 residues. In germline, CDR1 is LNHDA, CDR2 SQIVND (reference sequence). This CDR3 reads CASSTQDRPFYGYTF. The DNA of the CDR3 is TGTGCCAGTAGTACTCAGGACAGGCCCTTCTATGGCTACACCTTC.

The CDR3 loop is CASSSRLAGSSYNEQFF. The CDR3 DNA is TGTGCCAGCAGCTCTAGACTAGCGGGGAGCTCCTACAATGAGCAGTTCTTC. The chain has TRBV7-2 and TRBJ2-1; 11 bases are a match to TRBD2. This CDR3 is built from 17 residues. Germline CDR1 is SGHTA and CDR2 is FQGNSA. Trimming cost V 4 bases and J 0 bases; bases outside gene matches: 5.

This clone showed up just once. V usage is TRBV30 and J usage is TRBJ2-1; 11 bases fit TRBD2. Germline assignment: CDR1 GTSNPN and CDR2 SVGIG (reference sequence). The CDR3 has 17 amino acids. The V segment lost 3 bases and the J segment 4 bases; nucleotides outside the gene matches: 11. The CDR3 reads CAWSGETGTSGYNEQFF. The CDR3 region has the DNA TGTGCCTGGAGCGGTGAAACCGGGACTAGCGGTTACAATGAGCAGTTCTTC.

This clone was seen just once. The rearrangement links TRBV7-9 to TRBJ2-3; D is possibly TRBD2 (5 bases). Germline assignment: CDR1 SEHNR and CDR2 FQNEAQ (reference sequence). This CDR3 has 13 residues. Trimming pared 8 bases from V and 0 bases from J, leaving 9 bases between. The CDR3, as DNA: TGTGCCAGCGGGCTAGCTAGCACAGATACGCAGTATTTT. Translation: CASGLASTDTQYF.

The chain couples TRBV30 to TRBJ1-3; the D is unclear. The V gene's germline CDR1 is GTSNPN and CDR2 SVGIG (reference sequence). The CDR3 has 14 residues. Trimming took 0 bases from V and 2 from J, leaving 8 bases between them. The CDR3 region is CAWSVPGTGNTIYF. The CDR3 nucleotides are TGTGCCTGGAGTGTACCGGGGACTGGAAACACCATATATTTT.

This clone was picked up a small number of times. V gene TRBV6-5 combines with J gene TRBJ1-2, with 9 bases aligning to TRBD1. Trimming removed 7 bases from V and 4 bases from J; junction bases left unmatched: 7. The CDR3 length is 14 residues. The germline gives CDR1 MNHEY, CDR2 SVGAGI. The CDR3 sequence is CASTEDRGVYGYTF. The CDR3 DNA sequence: TGTGCCAGCACCGAAGACAGGGGGGTCTATGGCTACACCTTC.

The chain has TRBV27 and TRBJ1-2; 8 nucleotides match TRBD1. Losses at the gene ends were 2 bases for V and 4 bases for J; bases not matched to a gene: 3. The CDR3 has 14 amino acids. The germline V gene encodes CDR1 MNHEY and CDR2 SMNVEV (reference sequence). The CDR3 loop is CASSLGQGIYGYTF. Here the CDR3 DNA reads TGTGCCAGCAGTTTAGGACAGGGAATCTATGGCTACACCTTC.

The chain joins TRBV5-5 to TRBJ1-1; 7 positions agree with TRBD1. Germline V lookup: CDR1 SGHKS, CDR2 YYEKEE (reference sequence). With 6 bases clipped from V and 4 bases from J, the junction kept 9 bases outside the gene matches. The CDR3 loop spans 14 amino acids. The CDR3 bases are TGTGCCAGCATCTTCCGACAGGGTGGCACTGAAGCTTTCTTT. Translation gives CASIFRQGGTEAFF.

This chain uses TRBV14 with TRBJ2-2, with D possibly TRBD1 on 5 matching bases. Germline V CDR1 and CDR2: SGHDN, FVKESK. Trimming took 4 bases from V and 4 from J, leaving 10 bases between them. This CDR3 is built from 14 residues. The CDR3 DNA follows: TGTGCCAGCAGCCTGACCAGGGTCACCGGGGAGCTGTTTTTT. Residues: CASSLTRVTGELFF.

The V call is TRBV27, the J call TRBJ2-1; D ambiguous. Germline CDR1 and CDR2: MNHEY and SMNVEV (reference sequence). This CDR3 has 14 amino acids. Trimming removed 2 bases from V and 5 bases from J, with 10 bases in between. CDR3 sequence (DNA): TGTGCCAGCAGTTTAGCGGCTCTAGACAATGAGCAGTTCTTC. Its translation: CASSLAALDNEQFF.

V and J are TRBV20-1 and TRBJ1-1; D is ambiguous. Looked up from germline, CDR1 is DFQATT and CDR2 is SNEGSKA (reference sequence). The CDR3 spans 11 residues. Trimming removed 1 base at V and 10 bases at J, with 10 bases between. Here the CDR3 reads CSARAGQRAFF. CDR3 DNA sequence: TGCAGTGCTAGAGCAGGCCAGAGAGCTTTCTTT.

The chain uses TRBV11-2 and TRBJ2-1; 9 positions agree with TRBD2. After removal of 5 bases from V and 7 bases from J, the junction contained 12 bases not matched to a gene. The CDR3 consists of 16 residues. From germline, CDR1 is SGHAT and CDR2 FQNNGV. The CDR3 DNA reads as TGTGCCAGCAGCCGGACTAGCGAGCACTTCGGAAATGAGCAGTTCTTC. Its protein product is CASSRTSEHFGNEQFF.

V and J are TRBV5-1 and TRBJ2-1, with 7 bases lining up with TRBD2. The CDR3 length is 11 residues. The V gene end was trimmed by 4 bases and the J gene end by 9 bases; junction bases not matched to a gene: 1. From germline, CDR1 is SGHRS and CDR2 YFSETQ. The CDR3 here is CASSGLGEQFF. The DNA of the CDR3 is TGCGCCAGCAGCGGACTAGGTGAGCAGTTCTTC.

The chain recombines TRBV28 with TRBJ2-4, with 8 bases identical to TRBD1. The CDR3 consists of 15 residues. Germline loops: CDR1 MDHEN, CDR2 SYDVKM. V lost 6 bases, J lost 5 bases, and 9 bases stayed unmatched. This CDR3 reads CASRAPDRAQNIQYF. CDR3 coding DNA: TGTGCCAGCAGGGCACCGGACAGGGCCCAAAACATTCAGTACTTC.

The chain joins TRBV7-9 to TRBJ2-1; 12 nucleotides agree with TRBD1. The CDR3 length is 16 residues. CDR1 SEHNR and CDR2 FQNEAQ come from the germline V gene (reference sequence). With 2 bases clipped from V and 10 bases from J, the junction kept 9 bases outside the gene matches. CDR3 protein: CASSLSRGQGAREQFF. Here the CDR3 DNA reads TGTGCCAGCAGCTTATCTAGGGGACAGGGGGCCCGAGAGCAGTTCTTC.

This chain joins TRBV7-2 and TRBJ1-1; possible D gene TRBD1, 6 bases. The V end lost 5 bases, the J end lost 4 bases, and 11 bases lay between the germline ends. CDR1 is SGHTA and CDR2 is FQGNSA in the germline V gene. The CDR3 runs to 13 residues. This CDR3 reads CASSGNRATEAFF. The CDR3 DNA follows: TGTGCCAGCAGCGGCAACAGGGCCACTGAAGCTTTCTTT. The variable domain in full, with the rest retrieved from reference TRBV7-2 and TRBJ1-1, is GAGVSQSPSNKVTEKGKDVELRCDPISGHTALYWYRQSLGQGLEFLIYFQGNSAPDKSGLPSDRFSAERTGGSVSTLTIQRTQQEDSAVYLCASSGNRATEAFFGQGTRLTVV.

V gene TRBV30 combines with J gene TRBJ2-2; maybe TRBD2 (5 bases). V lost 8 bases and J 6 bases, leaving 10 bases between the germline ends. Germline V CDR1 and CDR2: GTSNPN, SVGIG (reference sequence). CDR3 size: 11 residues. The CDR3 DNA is TGTGCCGGACTGGTCGCCGGGGAGCTGTTTTTT. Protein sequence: CAGLVAGELFF.

CDR3 DNA: TGTGCCAGCAGCCCCAGGGCTGGACATAGTAAAAGGATTCAGTACTTC. Amino acids: CASSPRAGHSKRIQYF. The rearrangement uses TRBV7-2 and TRBJ2-4; D may be TRBD1 (5 bases). This CDR3 is built from 16 residues. Trimming left V 5 bases short and J 10 bases short, with 24 bases between. CDR1 is SGHTA and CDR2 is FQGNSA in the germline V gene. The variable domain in full, completed from reference TRBV7-2 and TRBJ2-4, reads GAGVSQSPSNKVTEKGKDVELRCDPISGHTALYWYRQSLGQGLEFLIYFQGNSAPDKSGLPSDRFSAERTGGSVSTLTIQRTQQEDSAVYLCASSPRAGHSKRIQYFGAGTRLSVL.

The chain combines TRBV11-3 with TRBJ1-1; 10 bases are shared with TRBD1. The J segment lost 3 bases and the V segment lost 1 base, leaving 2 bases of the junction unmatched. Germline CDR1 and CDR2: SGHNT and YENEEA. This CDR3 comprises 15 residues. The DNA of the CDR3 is TGTGCCAGCAGCTTAGTTGGGACAGGGGACACTGAAGCTTTCTTT. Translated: CASSLVGTGDTEAFF.